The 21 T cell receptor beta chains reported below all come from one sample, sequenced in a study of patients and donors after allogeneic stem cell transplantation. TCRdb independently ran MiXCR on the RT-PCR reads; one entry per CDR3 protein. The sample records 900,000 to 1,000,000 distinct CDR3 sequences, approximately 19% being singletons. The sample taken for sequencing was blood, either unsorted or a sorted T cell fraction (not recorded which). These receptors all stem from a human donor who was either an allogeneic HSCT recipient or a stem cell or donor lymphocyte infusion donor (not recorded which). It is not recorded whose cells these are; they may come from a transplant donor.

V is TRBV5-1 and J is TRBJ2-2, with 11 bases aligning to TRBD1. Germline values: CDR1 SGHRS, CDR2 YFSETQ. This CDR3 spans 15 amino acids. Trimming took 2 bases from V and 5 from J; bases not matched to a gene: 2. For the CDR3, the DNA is TGCGCCAGCAGCTTCGGGACAGGGGGAACCGGGGAGCTGTTTTTT. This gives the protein CASSFGTGGTGELFF.

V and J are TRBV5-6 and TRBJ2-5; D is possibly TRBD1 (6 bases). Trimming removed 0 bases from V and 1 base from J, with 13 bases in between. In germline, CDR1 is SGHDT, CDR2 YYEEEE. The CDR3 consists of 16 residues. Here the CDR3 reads CASSLGIRGLQETQYF. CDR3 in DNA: TGTGCCAGCAGCTTGGGCATCAGGGGCCTCCAAGAGACCCAGTACTTC.

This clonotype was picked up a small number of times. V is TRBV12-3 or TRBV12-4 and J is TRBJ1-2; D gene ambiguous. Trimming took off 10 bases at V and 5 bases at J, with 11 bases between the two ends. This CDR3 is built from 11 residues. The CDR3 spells CATSRDYGYTF. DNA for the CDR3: TGTGCCACCTCACGCGATTATGGCTACACCTTC.

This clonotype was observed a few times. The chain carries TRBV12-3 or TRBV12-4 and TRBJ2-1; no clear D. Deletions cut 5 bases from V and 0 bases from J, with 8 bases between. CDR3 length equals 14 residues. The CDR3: CASSQHSSYNEQFF. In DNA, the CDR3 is TGTGCCAGCAGTCAACACAGCTCCTACAATGAGCAGTTCTTC.

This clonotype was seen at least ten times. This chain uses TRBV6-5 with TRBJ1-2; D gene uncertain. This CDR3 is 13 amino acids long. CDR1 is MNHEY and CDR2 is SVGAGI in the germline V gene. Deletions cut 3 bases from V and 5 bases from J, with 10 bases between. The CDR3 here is CASSYGQLYGYTF. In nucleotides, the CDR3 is TGTGCCAGCAGTTATGGGCAGCTTTATGGCTACACCTTC.

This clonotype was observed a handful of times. CDR3 sequence (DNA): TGTGCCACCAGTGATTACCCGGGACAGGGTCCCTACAATGAGCAGTTCTTC. It yields the protein CATSDYPGQGPYNEQFF. The chain is built from TRBV24-1 and TRBJ2-1; 9 bases align to TRBD1. Germline CDR1 reads KGHDR; CDR2 reads SFDVKD. CDR3 length: 17 residues. V lost 2 bases, J lost 2 bases, and 6 bases stayed unmatched.

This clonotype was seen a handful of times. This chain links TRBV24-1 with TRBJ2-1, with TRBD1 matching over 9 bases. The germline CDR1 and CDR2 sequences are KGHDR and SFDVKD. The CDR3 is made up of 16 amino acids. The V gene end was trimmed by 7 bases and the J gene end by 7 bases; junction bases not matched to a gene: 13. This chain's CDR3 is CATSTTGTGSSNEQFF. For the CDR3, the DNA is TGTGCCACCAGCACTACCGGGACAGGGAGCAGTAATGAGCAGTTCTTC.

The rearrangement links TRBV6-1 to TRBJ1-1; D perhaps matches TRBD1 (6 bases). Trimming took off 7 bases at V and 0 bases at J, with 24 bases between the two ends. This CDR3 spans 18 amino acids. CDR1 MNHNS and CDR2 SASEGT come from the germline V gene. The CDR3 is CASKDPTAGGRLNTEAFF. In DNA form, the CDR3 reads TGTGCCAGCAAGGATCCCACAGCTGGGGGGCGGTTGAACACTGAAGCTTTCTTT.

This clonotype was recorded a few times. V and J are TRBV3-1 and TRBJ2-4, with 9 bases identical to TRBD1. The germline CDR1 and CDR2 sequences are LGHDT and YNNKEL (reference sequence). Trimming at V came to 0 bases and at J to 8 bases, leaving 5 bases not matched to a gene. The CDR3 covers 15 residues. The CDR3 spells CASSQDRDRADIQYF. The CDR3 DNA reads TGTGCCAGCAGCCAAGATAGGGACAGGGCGGACATTCAGTACTTC.

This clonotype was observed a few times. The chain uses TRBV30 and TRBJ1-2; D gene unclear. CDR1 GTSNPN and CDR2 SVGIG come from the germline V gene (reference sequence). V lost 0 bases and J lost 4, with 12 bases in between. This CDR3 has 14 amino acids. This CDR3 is CAWSVLWGSYGYTF. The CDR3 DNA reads TGTGCCTGGAGTGTCTTATGGGGATCCTATGGCTACACCTTC.

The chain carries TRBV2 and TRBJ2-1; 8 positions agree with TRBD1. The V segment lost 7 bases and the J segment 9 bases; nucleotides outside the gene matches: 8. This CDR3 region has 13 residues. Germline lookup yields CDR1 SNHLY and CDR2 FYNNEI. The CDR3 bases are TGTGCCAGCATAGGACAGGGTGTCGGTGAGCAGTTCTTC. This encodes CASIGQGVGEQFF.

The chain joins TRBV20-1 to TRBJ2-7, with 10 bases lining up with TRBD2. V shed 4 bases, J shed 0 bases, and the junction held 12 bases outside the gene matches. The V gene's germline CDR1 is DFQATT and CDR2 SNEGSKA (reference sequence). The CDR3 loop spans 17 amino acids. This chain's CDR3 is CSAIKALAGFSSYEQYF. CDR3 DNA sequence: TGCAGTGCTATCAAGGCACTAGCGGGATTTAGCTCCTACGAGCAGTACTTC.

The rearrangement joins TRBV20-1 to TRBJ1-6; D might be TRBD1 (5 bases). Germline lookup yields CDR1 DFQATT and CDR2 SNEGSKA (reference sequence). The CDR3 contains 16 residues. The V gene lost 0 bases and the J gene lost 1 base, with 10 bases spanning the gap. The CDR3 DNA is TGCAGTGCTAGAGATCCTAGGGGATCCTATAATTCACCCCTCCACTTT. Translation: CSARDPRGSYNSPLHF.

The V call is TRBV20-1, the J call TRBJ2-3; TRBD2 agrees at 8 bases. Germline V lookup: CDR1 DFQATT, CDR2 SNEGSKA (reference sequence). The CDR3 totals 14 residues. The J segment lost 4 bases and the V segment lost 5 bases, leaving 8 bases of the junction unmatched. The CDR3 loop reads CSAGLAGGPDTQYF. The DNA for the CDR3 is TGCAGTGCTGGCCTAGCGGGTGGGCCAGATACGCAGTATTTT.

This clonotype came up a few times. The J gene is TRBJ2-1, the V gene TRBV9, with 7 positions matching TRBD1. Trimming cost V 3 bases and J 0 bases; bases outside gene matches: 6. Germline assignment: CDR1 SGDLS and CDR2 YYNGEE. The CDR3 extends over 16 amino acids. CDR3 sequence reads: CASSASRDSSYNEQFF. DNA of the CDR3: TGTGCCAGCAGCGCATCCAGGGACAGCTCCTACAATGAGCAGTTCTTC.

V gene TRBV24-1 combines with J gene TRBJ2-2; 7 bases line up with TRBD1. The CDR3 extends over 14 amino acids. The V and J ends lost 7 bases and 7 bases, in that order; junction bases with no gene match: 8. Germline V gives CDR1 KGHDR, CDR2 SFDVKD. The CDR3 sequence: CATRPGTAGGELFF. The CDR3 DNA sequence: TGTGCCACCAGACCCGGGACAGCTGGCGGGGAGCTGTTTTTT.

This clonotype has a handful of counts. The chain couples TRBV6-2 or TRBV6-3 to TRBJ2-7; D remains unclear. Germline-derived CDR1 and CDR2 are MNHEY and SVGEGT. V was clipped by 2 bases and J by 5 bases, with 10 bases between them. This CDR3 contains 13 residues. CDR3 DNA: TGTGCCAGCAGTTACGTCAGCTGGGACGAGCAGTACTTC. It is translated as CASSYVSWDEQYF.

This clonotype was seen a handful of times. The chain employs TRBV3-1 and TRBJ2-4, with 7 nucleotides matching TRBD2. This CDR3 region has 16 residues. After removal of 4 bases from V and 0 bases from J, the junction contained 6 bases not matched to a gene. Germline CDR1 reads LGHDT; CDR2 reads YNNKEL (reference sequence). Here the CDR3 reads CASSPGAGEAKNIQYF. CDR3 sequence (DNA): TGTGCCAGCAGCCCCGGGGCGGGGGAAGCCAAAAACATTCAGTACTTC.

The CDR3 DNA reads as TGTGCCAGCACCGACAGGGCGGGCAATCAGCCCCAGCATTTT. It specifies CASTDRAGNQPQHF. The chain couples TRBV18 to TRBJ1-5; 7 nucleotides align to TRBD1. The V segment lost 8 bases and the J segment 2 bases; nucleotides outside the gene matches: 6. Germline assignment: CDR1 KGHSH and CDR2 LQKENI. The CDR3 runs to 14 residues. The full variable domain, in which reference TRBV18 and TRBJ1-5 provide the parts outside the CDR3, is NAGVMQNPRHLVRRRGQEARLRCSPMKGHSHVYWYRQLPEEGLKFMVYLQKENIIDESGMPKERFSAEFPKEGPSILRIQQVVRGDSAAYFCASTDRAGNQPQHFGDGTRLSIL.

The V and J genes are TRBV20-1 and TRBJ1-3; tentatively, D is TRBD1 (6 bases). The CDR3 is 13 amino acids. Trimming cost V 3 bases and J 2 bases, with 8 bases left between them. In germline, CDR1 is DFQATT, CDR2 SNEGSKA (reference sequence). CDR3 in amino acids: CSARGAAGNTIYF. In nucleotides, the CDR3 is TGCAGTGCTAGGGGGGCTGCTGGAAACACCATATATTTT.

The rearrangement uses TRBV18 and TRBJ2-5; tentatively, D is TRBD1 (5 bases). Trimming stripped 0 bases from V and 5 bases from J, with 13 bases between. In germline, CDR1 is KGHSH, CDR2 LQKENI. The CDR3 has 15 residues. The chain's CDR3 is CASSPPLGPGETQYF. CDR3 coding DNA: TGTGCCAGCTCACCACCGCTGGGGCCCGGGGAGACCCAGTACTTC.